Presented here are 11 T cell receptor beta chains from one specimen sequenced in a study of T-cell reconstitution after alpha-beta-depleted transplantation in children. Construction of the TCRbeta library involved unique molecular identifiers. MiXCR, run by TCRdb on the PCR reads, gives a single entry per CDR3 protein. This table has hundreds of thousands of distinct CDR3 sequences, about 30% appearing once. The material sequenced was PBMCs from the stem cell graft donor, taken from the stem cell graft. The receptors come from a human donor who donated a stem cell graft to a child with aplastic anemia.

Here the CDR3 DNA reads TGTGCCAGCAGTTACGTGCTCGCCGCCTGGCCCGAAAAACTGTTTTTT. Its protein is CASSYVLAAWPEKLFF. J is TRBJ1-4 and V is TRBV6-5, with D unclear. From germline, CDR1 is MNHEY and CDR2 SVGAGI. This CDR3 comprises 16 residues. Trimming removed 2 bases from V and 8 bases from J, with 18 bases in between.

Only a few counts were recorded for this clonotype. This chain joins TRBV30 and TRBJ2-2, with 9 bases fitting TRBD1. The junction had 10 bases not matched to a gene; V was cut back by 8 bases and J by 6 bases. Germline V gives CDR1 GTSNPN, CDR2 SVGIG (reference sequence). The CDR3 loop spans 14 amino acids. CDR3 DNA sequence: TGTGCCCGAGGGACAGGGTTATTTGCCGGGGAGCTGTTTTTT. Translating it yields CARGTGLFAGELFF.

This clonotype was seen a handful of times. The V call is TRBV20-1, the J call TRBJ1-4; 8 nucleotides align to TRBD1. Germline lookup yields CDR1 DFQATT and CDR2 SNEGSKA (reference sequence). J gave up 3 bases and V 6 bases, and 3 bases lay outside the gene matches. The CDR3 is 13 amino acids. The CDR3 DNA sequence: TGCAGTGCCAGGACAGGGCCTAATGAAAAACTGTTTTTT. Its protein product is CSARTGPNEKLFF.

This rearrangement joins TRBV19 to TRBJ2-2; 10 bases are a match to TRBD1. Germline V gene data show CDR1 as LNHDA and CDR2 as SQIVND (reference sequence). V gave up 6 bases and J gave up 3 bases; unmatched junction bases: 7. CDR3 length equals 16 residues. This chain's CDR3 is CASRNTGTGDTGELFF. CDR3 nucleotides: TGTGCCAGTAGGAATACCGGGACAGGGGACACCGGGGAGCTGTTTTTT.

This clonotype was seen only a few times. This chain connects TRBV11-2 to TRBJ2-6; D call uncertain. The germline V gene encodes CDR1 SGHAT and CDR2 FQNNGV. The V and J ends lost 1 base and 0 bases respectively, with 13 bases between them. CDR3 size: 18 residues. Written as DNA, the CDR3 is TGTGCCAGCAGCTTAGTCTGGGATTTGAGCTCTGGGGCCAACGTCCTGACTTTC. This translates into CASSLVWDLSSGANVLTF.

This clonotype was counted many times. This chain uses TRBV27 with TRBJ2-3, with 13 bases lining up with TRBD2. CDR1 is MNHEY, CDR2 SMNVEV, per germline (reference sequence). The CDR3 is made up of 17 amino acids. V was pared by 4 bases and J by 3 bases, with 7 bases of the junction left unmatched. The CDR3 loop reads CASSSRTSGRPTDTQYF. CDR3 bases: TGTGCCAGCAGTTCGCGGACTAGCGGGAGACCTACAGATACGCAGTATTTT.

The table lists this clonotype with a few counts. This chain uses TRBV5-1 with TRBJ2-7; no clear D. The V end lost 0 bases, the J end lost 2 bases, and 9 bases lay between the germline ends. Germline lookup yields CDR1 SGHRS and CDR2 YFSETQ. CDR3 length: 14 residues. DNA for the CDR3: TGCGCCAGCAGCTTGGGACCGAGTACCTACGAGCAGTACGTC. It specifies CASSLGPSTYEQYV.

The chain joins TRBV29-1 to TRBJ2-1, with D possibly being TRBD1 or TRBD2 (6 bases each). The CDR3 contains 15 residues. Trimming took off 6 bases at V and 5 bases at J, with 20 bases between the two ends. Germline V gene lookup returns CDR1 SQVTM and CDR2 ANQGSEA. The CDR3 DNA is TGCAGCGTGGGGGCCCCCCAGGGACTCCACAATGAGCAGTTCTTC. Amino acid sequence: CSVGAPQGLHNEQFF.

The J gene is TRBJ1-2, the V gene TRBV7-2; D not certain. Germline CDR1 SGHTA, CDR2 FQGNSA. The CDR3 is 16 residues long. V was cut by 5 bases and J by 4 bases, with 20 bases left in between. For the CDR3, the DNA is TGTGCCAGCAGCCTAACCTTCCCGGGGAAGGGCTATGGCTACACCTTC. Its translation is CASSLTFPGKGYGYTF. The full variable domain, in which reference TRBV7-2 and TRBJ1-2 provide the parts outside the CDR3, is GAGVSQSPSNKVTEKGKDVELRCDPISGHTALYWYRQSLGQGLEFLIYFQGNSAPDKSGLPSDRFSAERTGGSVSTLTIQRTQQEDSAVYLCASSLTFPGKGYGYTFGSGTRLTVV.

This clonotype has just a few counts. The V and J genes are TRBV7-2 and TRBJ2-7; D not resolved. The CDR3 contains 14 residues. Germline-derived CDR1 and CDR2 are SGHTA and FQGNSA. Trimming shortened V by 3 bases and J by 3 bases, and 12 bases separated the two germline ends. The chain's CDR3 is CASSFGDFIYEQYF. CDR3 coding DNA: TGTGCCAGCAGCTTCGGAGACTTCATCTACGAGCAGTACTTC.

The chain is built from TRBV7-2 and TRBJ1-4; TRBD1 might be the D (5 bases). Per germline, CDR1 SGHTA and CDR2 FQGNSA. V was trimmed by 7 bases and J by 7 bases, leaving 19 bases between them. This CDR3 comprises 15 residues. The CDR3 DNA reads TGTGCCAGCACCCCGTTTTATGGGGCGCGTGAAAAACTGTTTTTT. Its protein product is CASTPFYGAREKLFF.